A few counts support the clone carrying this T cell receptor beta chain. This CDR3 is 17 amino acids long. CDR1 is SGHDT and CDR2 is YYEEEE in the germline V gene. V was clipped by 0 bases and J by 5 bases; unmatched bases: 9. 13 Jbeta primers and 60 Vbeta primers were used for the PCR. Sequencing used immunoSEQ multiplex PCR; TCRdb keeps in-frame clones, though not all of them. The table lists around 94,000 clones, approximately 77% of them singletons. This record comes from a study of cytomegalovirus exposure and HLA in healthy donors. The clonotype comes from a woman in her thirties or forties in good health and CMV-seronegative. Material: PBMCs. The rearrangement joins TRBV5-6 to TRBJ2-2, with TRBD1 identical over 8 bases. CDR3 DNA: TGTGCCAGCAGCTTGGTCCGCCAGGGGGCGCGAACCGGGGAGCTGTTTTTT. As protein: CASSLVRQGARTGELFF.